The rows below give T cell receptor beta chains drawn from one sample of a study of somatic mutations in cytotoxic T cells in rheumatoid arthritis. TCRdb keeps only in-frame clones here, not all; method: immunoSEQ multiplex PCR. The sample contains under 35,000 clones, around 86% of which appear only once. Sequencing was done on a sample of CD8+ T cells sorted from blood. These TCRs come from an adult with rheumatoid arthritis. The conserved cysteine and the conserved F or W are not part of the CDR3 here.

cdr3_aa j_call v_call
ASSFGGFSYEQY TRBJ2-7 TRBV7-2
ASSPLGGNQPQH TRBJ1-5 TRBV27
ASSLGGLSY TRBJ2-5 TRBV7-8
ASSSWTGDYGYT TRBJ1-2 TRBV11-2
AWSESGEHGYT TRBJ1-2 TRBV30
ASKGGGSAYNEQF TRBJ2-1 TRBV6-1
ASSARQELNYGYT TRBJ1-2 TRBV6-5
ASPGQWNHANYGYT TRBJ1-2 TRBV5-1
ASSWPGQGMGEQY TRBJ2-7 TRBV5-5
ASSWGNEQF TRBJ2-1 TRBV6-4
ASSPTGDPYNEQF TRBJ2-1 TRBV9
ASSARTSGNEQF TRBJ2-1 TRBV7-6
ASSPEGNTGELF TRBJ2-2 TRBV7-9
ASSYAGSGSYEQY TRBJ2-7 TRBV6-6
ASSLLGTGGYT TRBJ1-2 TRBV27
ASSLGLAGEQF TRBJ2-1 TRBV7-7
ASSLSLQGMLITDTQY TRBJ2-3 TRBV7-9
ASSGVDRFEDDYGYT TRBJ1-2 TRBV6-1
ASSSTGTSGRINEQY NA TRBV27
ASSQELRQGYEQY TRBJ2-7 TRBV4-3
ASSPSGLALYEQY TRBJ2-7 TRBV18
ASSYRSTPTVGGSYEQY TRBJ2-7 TRBV7-9
ASSPRTGYSYEQY TRBJ2-7 TRBV7-9
SARGGLNEKLF TRBJ1-4 TRBV29-1